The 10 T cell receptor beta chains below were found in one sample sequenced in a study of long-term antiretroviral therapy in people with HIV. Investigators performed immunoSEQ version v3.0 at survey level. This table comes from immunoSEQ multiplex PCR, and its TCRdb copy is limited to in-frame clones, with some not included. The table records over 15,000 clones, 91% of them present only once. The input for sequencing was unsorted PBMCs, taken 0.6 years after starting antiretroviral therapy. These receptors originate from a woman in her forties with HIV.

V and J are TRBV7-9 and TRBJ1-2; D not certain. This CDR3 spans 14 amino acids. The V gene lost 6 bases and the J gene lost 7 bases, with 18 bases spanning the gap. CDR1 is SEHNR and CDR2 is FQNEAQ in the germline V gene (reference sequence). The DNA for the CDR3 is TGTGCCAGCAGACGATCGGAAGCACCCGGTGGCTACACCTTC. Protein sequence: CASRRSEAPGGYTF.

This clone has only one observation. DNA of the CDR3: TGTGCCAGCAGCATAAACAGGGGGAACACTGAAGCTTTCTTT. It encodes CASSINRGNTEAFF. This sequence joins TRBV7-2 and TRBJ1-1; 7 positions match TRBD1. The CDR3 totals 14 residues. The V and J ends lost 5 bases and 1 base, in that order; junction bases with no gene match: 4. Germline CDR1 is SGHTA and CDR2 is FQGNSA. Variable domain in full (rest from reference TRBV7-2 and TRBJ1-1): GAGVSQSPSNKVTEKGKDVELRCDPISGHTALYWYRQSLGQGLEFLIYFQGNSAPDKSGLPSDRFSAERTGGSVSTLTIQRTQQEDSAVYLCASSINRGNTEAFFGQGTRLTVV.

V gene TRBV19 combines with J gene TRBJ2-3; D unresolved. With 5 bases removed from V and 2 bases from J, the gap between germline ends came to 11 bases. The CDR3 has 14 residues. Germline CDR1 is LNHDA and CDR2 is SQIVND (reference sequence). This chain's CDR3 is CASSWAKDTDTQYF. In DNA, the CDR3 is TGTGCCAGTAGTTGGGCGAAGGACACAGATACGCAGTATTTT.

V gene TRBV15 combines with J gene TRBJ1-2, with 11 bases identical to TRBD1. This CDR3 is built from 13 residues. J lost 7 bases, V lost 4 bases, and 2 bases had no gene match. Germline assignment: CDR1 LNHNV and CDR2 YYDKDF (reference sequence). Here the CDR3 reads CATSMGQGGGYTF. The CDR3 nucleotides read TGTGCCACCAGCATGGGACAGGGGGGTGGCTACACCTTC. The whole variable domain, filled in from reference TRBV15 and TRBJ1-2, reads DAMVIQNPRYQVTQFGKPVTLSCSQTLNHNVMYWYQQKSSQAPKLLFHYYDKDFNNEADTPDNFQSRRPNTSFCFLDIRSPGLGDTAMYLCATSMGQGGGYTFGSGTRLTVV.

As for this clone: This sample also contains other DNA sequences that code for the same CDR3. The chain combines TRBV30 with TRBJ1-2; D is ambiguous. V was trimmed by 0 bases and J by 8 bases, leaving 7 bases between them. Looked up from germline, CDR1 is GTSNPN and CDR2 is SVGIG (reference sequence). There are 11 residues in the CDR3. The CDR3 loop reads CAWSVNRGYTF. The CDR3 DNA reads TGTGCCTGGAGTGTCAACCGGGGCTACACCTTC.

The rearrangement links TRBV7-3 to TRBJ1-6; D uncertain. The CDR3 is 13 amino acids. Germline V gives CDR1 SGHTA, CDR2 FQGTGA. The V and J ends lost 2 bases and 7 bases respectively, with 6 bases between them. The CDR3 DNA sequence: TGTGCCAGCAGCTTATTTGGGAATTCACCCCTCCACTTT. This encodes CASSLFGNSPLHF.

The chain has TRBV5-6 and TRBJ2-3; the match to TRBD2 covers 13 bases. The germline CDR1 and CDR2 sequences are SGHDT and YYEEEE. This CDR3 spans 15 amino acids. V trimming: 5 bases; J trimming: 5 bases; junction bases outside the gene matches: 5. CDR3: CASSQLAGGQDTQYF. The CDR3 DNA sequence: TGTGCCAGCAGTCAACTAGCGGGGGGGCAAGATACGCAGTATTTT.

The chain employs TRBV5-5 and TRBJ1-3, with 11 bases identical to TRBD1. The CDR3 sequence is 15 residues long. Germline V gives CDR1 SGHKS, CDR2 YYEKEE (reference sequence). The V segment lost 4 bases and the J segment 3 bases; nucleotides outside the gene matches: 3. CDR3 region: CASSPDRGLGNTIYF. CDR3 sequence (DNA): TGTGCCAGCAGCCCGGACAGGGGGCTTGGAAACACCATATATTTT.

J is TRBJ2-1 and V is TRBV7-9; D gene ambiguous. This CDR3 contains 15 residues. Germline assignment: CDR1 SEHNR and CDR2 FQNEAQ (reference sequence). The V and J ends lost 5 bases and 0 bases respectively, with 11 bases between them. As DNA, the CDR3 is TGTGCCAGCAGCCCCGGGCCTCCCTCCTACAATGAGCAGTTCTTC. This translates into CASSPGPPSYNEQFF.

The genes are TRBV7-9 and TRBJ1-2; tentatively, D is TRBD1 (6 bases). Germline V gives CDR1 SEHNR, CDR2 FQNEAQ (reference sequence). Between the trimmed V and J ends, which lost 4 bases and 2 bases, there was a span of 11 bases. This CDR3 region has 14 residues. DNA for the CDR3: TGTGCCAGCAGCTCAGTTACAGGGAACTATGGCTACACCTTC. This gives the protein CASSSVTGNYGYTF.